This TCR beta chain was documented in a study of T-cell memory formation after mild COVID-19. For the study at large: Most TCR clusters belonged to a single donor.

TCRdb called the 5' RACE reads again in MiXCR, with one record for every CDR3 protein. The sample lists under 550,000 distinct CDR3 sequences, approximately 19% occurring once. This CDR3 region has 14 residues. Germline V gene lookup returns CDR1 GTSNPN and CDR2 SVGIG (reference sequence). J lost 6 bases, V lost 4 bases, and 12 bases had no gene match. This clonotype was found a few times. The antigen remains undetermined. Whole-study results and caveats: Some responding clones appeared in pre-infection memory, suggesting cross-reactive memory joined.

V is TRBV30 and J is TRBJ2-7, with TRBD1 matching 7 bases. This clonotype was obtained from a young man who had mild COVID-19 (a few samples of this study predate the infection). Cell type and time point are not known. The sample taken for sequencing was PBMCs or a T cell subset sorted from them (not recorded which). The CDR3 nucleotides read TGTGCCTGGACCCAATACCCAGACAGGGCCGAGCAGTACTTC. Its protein is CAWTQYPDRAEQYF.